This is a list of T cell receptor beta chains from one sample in a study of blood T cell repertoires in COVID-19. The table came from immunoSEQ multiplex PCR; TCRdb's copy has only in-frame clones and leaves some out. This table holds approximately 91,000 clones, 80% found once. The material sequenced was peripheral blood. The receptors stem from a human donor in a cohort sampled during active COVID-19. Both conserved end residues are part of each CDR3. The D gene is left open where the match is weak. Clone size is stated in some rows and not others, as once, few, many or a class when expanded.

v_call: TRBV4-1
j_call: TRBJ2-1
cdr3_length: 16
clone_size: NA
d_call: TRBD2
cdr3_nt: TGCGCCAGCAGCCCCACCGGGACTAGCGGGAGCAATGAGCAGTTCTTC
cdr3_aa: CASSPTGTSGSNEQFF

v_call: TRBV5-1
j_call: TRBJ2-1
cdr3_length: 16
clone_size: once
d_call: TRBD2
cdr3_nt: TGCGCCAGCAGCTCCCTTTGGGTTAGCGGGAGCAATGAGCAGTTCTTC
cdr3_aa: CASSSLWVSGSNEQFF

v_call: TRBV7-8
j_call: TRBJ2-7
cdr3_length: 15
clone_size: NA
d_call: NA
cdr3_nt: TGTGCCAGCAGCTTAAGGGACGGGAGCGATTACGAGCAGTACTTC
cdr3_aa: CASSLRDGSDYEQYF

v_call: TRBV11-1
j_call: TRBJ2-3
cdr3_length: 15
clone_size: NA
d_call: TRBD2
cdr3_nt: TGTGCCAGCAGCCCCTCGCTAGCGGCCACAGATACGCAGTATTTT
cdr3_aa: CASSPSLAATDTQYF

v_call: TRBV28
j_call: TRBJ2-2
cdr3_length: 15
clone_size: NA
d_call: NA
cdr3_nt: TGTGCCAGCAGTGATCGGACAGCGAACACCGGGGAGCTGTTTTTT
cdr3_aa: CASSDRTANTGELFF

v_call: TRBV5-1
j_call: TRBJ1-1
cdr3_length: 14
clone_size: NA
d_call: TRBD1
cdr3_nt: TGCGCCAGCAGCTTGGGGACAGGGGTCACTGAAGCTTTCTTT
cdr3_aa: CASSLGTGVTEAFF

v_call: TRBV9
j_call: TRBJ2-6
cdr3_length: 15
clone_size: once
d_call: NA
cdr3_nt: TGTGCCAGCAGCGTCGGGGGGCTTGGGGCCAACGTCCTGACTTTC
cdr3_aa: CASSVGGLGANVLTF

v_call: TRBV4-1
j_call: TRBJ2-7
cdr3_length: 14
clone_size: NA
d_call: NA
cdr3_nt: TGCGCCAGCAGCCAAGATGGTCGGCGGGGTGGGTGGTACTTC
cdr3_aa: CASSQDGRRGGWYF

v_call: TRBV6-5
j_call: TRBJ2-7
cdr3_length: 15
clone_size: few
d_call: NA
cdr3_nt: TGTGCCACCGGATTGGGAGGGACAGGAACCTACGAGCAGTACTTC
cdr3_aa: CATGLGGTGTYEQYF

v_call: TRBV6-5
j_call: TRBJ1-2
cdr3_length: 15
clone_size: NA
d_call: NA
cdr3_nt: TGTGCCAGCAGTTACTCGTGGGGCTCTAACTATGGCTACACCTTC
cdr3_aa: CASSYSWGSNYGYTF

v_call: TRBV19
j_call: TRBJ1-6
cdr3_length: 14
clone_size: NA
d_call: NA
cdr3_nt: TGTGCCAGTACCTCGACACGGATGAATTCACCCCTCCACTTT
cdr3_aa: CASTSTRMNSPLHF

v_call: TRBV18
j_call: TRBJ2-7
cdr3_length: 14
clone_size: NA
d_call: TRBD1
cdr3_nt: TGTGCCAGCTCACCCGGACAGGAGCCCTACGAGCAGTACTTC
cdr3_aa: CASSPGQEPYEQYF

v_call: TRBV6-1
j_call: TRBJ1-1
cdr3_length: 12
clone_size: NA
d_call: NA
cdr3_nt: TGTGCCAGCAGTGATATGAACACTGAAGCTTTCTTT
cdr3_aa: CASSDMNTEAFF

v_call: TRBV6-5
j_call: TRBJ2-7
cdr3_length: 13
clone_size: NA
d_call: TRBD2
cdr3_nt: TGTGCCAGGCCTAGCGGGAGTTCCTACGAGCAGTACTTC
cdr3_aa: CARPSGSSYEQYF

v_call: TRBV5-1
j_call: TRBJ1-1
cdr3_length: 14
clone_size: NA
d_call: NA
cdr3_nt: TGCGCCAGCAGCTTGGTGGGGGCGGCGACTGAAGCTTTCTTT
cdr3_aa: CASSLVGAATEAFF

v_call: TRBV10-2
j_call: TRBJ1-1
cdr3_length: 14
clone_size: NA
d_call: NA
cdr3_nt: TGCGCCAGCCGAGGACAGACCTTACCCTTTGAAGCTTTCTTT
cdr3_aa: CASRGQTLPFEAFF

v_call: TRBV5-4
j_call: TRBJ2-5
cdr3_length: 14
clone_size: once
d_call: TRBD1
cdr3_nt: TGTGCCAGCAGCTCGGGACAGGGAAAAGAGACCCAGTACTTC
cdr3_aa: CASSSGQGKETQYF

v_call: TRBV4-1
j_call: TRBJ2-3
cdr3_length: 15
clone_size: NA
d_call: NA
cdr3_nt: TGCGCCAGCAGCCAAGAAACGGGAGCGGTGGATACGCAGTATTTT
cdr3_aa: CASSQETGAVDTQYF

v_call: TRBV5-4
j_call: TRBJ2-2
cdr3_length: 17
clone_size: NA
d_call: NA
cdr3_nt: TGTGCCAGCAGCCAGGGATCGGGAGCGACAAGGGGCGGGGAGCTGTTTTTT
cdr3_aa: CASSQGSGATRGGELFF

v_call: TRBV28
j_call: TRBJ2-6
cdr3_length: 13
clone_size: NA
d_call: NA
cdr3_nt: TGTGCCACCTACAGCTCTGGGGCCAACGTCCTGACTTTC
cdr3_aa: CATYSSGANVLTF

v_call: TRBV27
j_call: TRBJ2-7
cdr3_length: 16
clone_size: NA
d_call: NA
cdr3_nt: TGTGCCAGCAGTTTAGGCCTAGGCGGGTCCTTCTACGAGCAGTACTTC
cdr3_aa: CASSLGLGGSFYEQYF

v_call: TRBV27
j_call: TRBJ2-1
cdr3_length: 14
clone_size: NA
d_call: NA
cdr3_nt: TGTGCCAGCAGTTTACGACAGGTCAACAATGAGCAGTTCTTC
cdr3_aa: CASSLRQVNNEQFF

v_call: TRBV7-2
j_call: TRBJ1-2
cdr3_length: 14
clone_size: NA
d_call: NA
cdr3_nt: TGTGCCAGCAGCTTTTTCGCGGGAGGCTATGGCTACACCTTC
cdr3_aa: CASSFFAGGYGYTF

v_call: TRBV5-1
j_call: TRBJ2-7
cdr3_length: 15
clone_size: NA
d_call: NA
cdr3_nt: TGCGCCAGCAGGCCAAACCGGGATTCCTTCTACGAGCAGTACTTC
cdr3_aa: CASRPNRDSFYEQYF

v_call: TRBV4-1
j_call: TRBJ1-2
cdr3_length: 14
clone_size: NA
d_call: TRBD1
cdr3_nt: TGCGCCAGCAGCCGTTCTCAGGGGGACTATGGCTACACCTTC
cdr3_aa: CASSRSQGDYGYTF

v_call: TRBV3-1/TRBV3-2
j_call: TRBJ2-7
cdr3_length: 14
clone_size: NA
d_call: TRBD1
cdr3_nt: TGTGCCAGCAGCCGACAGGGGCTCTCCTACGAGCAGTACTTC
cdr3_aa: CASSRQGLSYEQYF